A single T cell receptor (beta chain) is shown here with its context. Its target is not known. These data are taken from a study of T cell responses to AZD1222 COVID-19 vaccine. Background on the study: Combined were second doses at about 4 or about 12 weeks.

The CDR3 runs to 14 residues. V gave up 4 bases and J gave up 0 bases, with 9 bases separating them. Germline V gene sequence: CDR1 MDHEN, CDR2 SYDVKM. TCRdb keeps only in-frame clones here, not all; method: immunoSEQ multiplex PCR. The profile shows nearly 100,000 clones, about 88% of them singletons. Study-level points and caveats: The reported proportion of spike-specific TCRs targeting unmutated variant regions was nearly half. Clonal diversity was possibly underestimated, and the donors were mostly white British, with more females. Repertoire samples came only from after the peak T cell response.

This specimen was peripheral blood, taken on day 0 of AZD1222 vaccination. The rearrangement links TRBV28 to TRBJ1-2; D gene unclear. The sequence derives from an adult in good health. The CDR3 DNA reads as TGTGCCAGCAGTTCAGGCTTCGCTAACTATGGCTACACCTTC. Translation gives CASSSGFANYGYTF.